The TCR beta chain described here comes from a study of control samples from healthy donors and cancer patients. Germline CDR1 MNHEY, CDR2 SVGAGI. The CDR3 runs to 14 residues. V shed 7 bases and J shed 2 bases, with 14 bases lying between them. Clones were sequenced by immunoSEQ multiplex PCR, and TCRdb holds only the in-frame ones, with some missing. This sample has around 42,000 clones, with 75% to 90% found just once. The chain recombines TRBV6-5 with TRBJ1-1; TRBD1 is a possible D gene (5 bases). The TCR originated in a man between 60 and 75 years old in good health. Sequencing used blood. The CDR3 spells CASTSPGVNTEAFF. For the CDR3, the DNA is TGTGCCAGCACCTCTCCGGGGGTAAACACTGAAGCTTTCTTT.